This T cell receptor (beta chain) was identified in a study of T-cell reconstitution after alpha-beta-depleted transplantation in children. Study-wide points: Some patients' high day-60 TCRbeta diversity was traced to surviving recipient T cells and thymic progenitors. Expanded graft clones numbering several hundred reportedly gave rise to alpha-beta T cells about two months after transplant. When one year had passed after transplant, most T-cell counts and diversity came from newly produced T cells.

Points on this clonotype: Its specificity is unknown.

Preparation of the TCRbeta library involved a method that used unique molecular identifiers. Using its own MiXCR run on the PCR reads, TCRdb lists one record per CDR3 protein. Among about 590,000 distinct CDR3 sequences, 10% to 15% were seen once, and the ten largest hold over 2%. This clonotype originated in a male patient aged 5 to 17 who had a stem cell transplant for acute myeloid leukemia, so the T cells may come from the graft donor. Sequencing used PBMCs, mostly from graft donor cells, obtained 360 days after TCRalphabeta/CD19-depleted stem cell transplant.

This CDR3 reads CASSLGLAGGGAYEQYF. The CDR3 nucleotides are TGCGCCAGCAGCTTAGGACTAGCGGGAGGGGGGGCCTACGAGCAGTACTTC. The chain is built from TRBV5-1 and TRBJ2-7; 15 bases fit TRBD2. The germline CDR1 and CDR2 sequences are SGHRS and YFSETQ. The J segment lost 2 bases and the V segment lost 2 bases, leaving 5 bases of the junction unmatched. CDR3 length equals 17 residues.